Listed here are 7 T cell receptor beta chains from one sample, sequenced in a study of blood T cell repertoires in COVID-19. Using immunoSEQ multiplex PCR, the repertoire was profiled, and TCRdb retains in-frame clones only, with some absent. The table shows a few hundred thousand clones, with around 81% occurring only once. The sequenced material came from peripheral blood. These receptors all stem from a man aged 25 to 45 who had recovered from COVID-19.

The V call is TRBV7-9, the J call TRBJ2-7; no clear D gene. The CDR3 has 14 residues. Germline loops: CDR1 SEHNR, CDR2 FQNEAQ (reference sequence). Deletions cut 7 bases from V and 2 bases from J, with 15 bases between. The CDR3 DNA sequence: TGTGCCAGCAACTTTATCAGGCTTCCCTACGAGCAGTACTTC. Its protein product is CASNFIRLPYEQYF.

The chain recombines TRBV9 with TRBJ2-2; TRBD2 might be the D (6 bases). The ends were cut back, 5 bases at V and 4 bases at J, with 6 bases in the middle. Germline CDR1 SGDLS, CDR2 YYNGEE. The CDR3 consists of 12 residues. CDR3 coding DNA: TGTGCCAGCAGGCGGGGCACCGGGGAGCTGTTTTTT. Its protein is CASRRGTGELFF.

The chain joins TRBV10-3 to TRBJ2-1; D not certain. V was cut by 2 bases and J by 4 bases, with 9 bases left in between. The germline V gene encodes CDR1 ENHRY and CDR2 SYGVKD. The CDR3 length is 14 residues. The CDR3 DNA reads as TGTGCCATCAGTGAGGAGAAGATTTACAATGAGCAGTTCTTC. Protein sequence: CAISEEKIYNEQFF.

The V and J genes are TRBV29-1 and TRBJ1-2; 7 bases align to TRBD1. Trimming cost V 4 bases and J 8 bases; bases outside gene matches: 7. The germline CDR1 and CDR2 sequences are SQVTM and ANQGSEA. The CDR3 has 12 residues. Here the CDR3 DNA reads TGCAGCGTTGGACAGGGAATCCGCGGCTACACCTTC. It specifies CSVGQGIRGYTF.

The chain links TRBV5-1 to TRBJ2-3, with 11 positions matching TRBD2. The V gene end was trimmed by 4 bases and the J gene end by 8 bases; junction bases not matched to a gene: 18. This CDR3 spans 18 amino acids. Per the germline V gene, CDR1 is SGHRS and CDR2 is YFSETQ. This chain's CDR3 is CASSLPPTSGGPTRTQYF. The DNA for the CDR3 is TGCGCCAGCAGCCTCCCCCCTACTAGCGGGGGCCCCACGCGTACGCAGTATTTT.

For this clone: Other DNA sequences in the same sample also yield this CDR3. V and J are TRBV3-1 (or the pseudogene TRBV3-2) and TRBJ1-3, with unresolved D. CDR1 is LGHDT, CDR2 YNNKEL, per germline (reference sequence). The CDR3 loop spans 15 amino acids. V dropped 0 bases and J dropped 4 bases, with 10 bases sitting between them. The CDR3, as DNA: TGTGCCAGCAGCCAAGATCCGGGGTTCGGAAACACCATATATTTT. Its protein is CASSQDPGFGNTIYF.

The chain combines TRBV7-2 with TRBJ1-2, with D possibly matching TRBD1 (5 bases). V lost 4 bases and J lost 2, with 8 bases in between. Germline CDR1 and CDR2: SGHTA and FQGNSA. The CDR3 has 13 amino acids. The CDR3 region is CASSSDSNYGYTF. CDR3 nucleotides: TGTGCCAGCAGCTCCGACAGCAACTATGGCTACACCTTC.